This TCR beta chain derives from a study of T cells in Graves' hyperthyroidism and ophthalmopathy. In the study overall: At the time of initial diagnosis and before any treatment, peripheral blood was collected.

Overall study results and limits: A model of 13 V-J features distinguished ophthalmopathy from stable hyperthyroidism.

RNA transcripts served as the template for amplifying TCR beta CDR3 regions. With the HTBI primer set, the TCR CDR3 went through a first round of RT-PCR. TCRdb re-derived calls from the multiplex PCR reads in MiXCR, one entry per CDR3 protein. The data contain about 420,000 distinct CDR3 sequences, less than 20% of them singletons. Recently diagnosed hyperthyroidism of less than 2 months' duration affected patients aged 18 to 65. Investigators excluded patients with uncontrolled infection, other autoimmune disease, pregnancy or lactation. This clonotype appeared many times. As yet, its antigen is unknown. Per the germline V gene, CDR1 is LGHDT and CDR2 is YNNKEL (reference sequence). The CDR3 contains 16 residues. V was pared by 4 bases and J by 3 bases, with 8 bases of the junction left unmatched.

This sequence originates from a woman aged 18-29 years with Graves' hyperthyroidism. Sequencing was done on a sample of blood. The V gene is TRBV3-1, the J gene TRBJ2-1, with 8 bases that match TRBD2. CDR3 sequence: CASSRGLALYYNEQFF. CDR3 in DNA: TGTGCCAGCAGCCGCGGACTAGCCCTTTACTACAATGAGCAGTTCTTC.